Below, one T cell receptor beta chain is given with its context. V shed 5 bases and J 9 bases; nucleotides not matched to a gene: 5. CDR1 SQVTM and CDR2 ANQGSEA come from the germline V gene. The CDR3 has 11 amino acids. Random hexamers were used to reverse transcribe about 0.45 to 1 ug of RNA. TCRdb redid the calling of the immunoSEQ multiplex PCR reads with MiXCR, one entry per CDR3 protein. The sample shows 300,000 or so distinct CDR3 sequences, roughly nine tenths of them seen only once. Treatment-naive patients with stable or active relapsing-remitting disease served as multiple sclerosis controls. This record belongs to a study of CD8 T cells in Susac syndrome.

The rearrangement joins TRBV29-1 to TRBJ1-2, with 8 nucleotides matching TRBD1. This sequence originates from a human donor with multiple sclerosis. Specimen: CD4+ T cells from PBMCs. CDR3 amino acids: CSVFGQGSYTF. Here the CDR3 DNA reads TGCAGCGTTTTCGGACAGGGTAGCTACACCTTC.